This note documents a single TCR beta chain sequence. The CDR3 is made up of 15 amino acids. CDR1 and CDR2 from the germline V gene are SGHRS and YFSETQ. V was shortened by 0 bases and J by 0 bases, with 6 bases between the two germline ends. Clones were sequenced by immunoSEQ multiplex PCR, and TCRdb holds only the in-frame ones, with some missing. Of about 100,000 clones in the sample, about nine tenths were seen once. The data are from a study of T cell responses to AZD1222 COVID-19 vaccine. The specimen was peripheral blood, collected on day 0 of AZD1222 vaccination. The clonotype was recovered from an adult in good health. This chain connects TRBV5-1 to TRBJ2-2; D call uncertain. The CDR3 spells CASSLADPNTGELFF. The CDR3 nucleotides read TGCGCCAGCAGCTTGGCAGATCCGAACACCGGGGAGCTGTTTTTT.